A selection of T cell receptor beta chains follows, all from one sample in a study of shared clonotypes between healthy human individuals. This table comes from immunoSEQ multiplex PCR, and its TCRdb copy is limited to in-frame clones, with some not included. Of around 690,000 clones in the sample, 90% were seen once. Sequenced: memory CD8+ T cells from PBMCs. These receptors were collected from a man younger than 30 in good health. Some clones in this sample may be carry-over from other donors' samples. Both conserved end residues are part of each CDR3. The D gene is left open where the match is weak. Clone size is given for some rows only: seen once, a few or many times, or a class if the clone is expanded.

D gene	J gene	clone size	V gene	CDR3 protein	CDR3 DNA
.	TRBJ2-2	.	TRBV10-3	CATFNPTGELFF	TGTGCCACGTTCAACCCCACCGGGGAGCTGTTTTTT
.	TRBJ1-2	few	TRBV7-9	CASSPGGRDGYTF	TGTGCCAGCAGCCCCGGTGGGAGGGATGGCTACACCTTC
TRBD1	TRBJ2-7	.	TRBV7-2	CASSLSGTAYEQYF	TGTGCCAGCAGCTTATCCGGGACAGCGTACGAGCAGTACTTC
.	TRBJ2-7	.	TRBV5-4	CASSPSGSREQYF	TGTGCCAGCAGCCCTTCAGGGTCTCGCGAGCAGTACTTC
.	TRBJ1-3	.	TRBV4-1	CASSQGTSSGNTIYF	TGCGCCAGCAGCCAAGGGACGAGCTCTGGAAACACCATATATTTT
.	TRBJ2-3	once	TRBV9	CASSEETRGGTDTQYF	TGTGCCAGCAGCGAGGAAACCCGAGGCGGCACAGATACGCAGTATTTT
.	TRBJ2-2	.	TRBV29-1	CSVGPGITGELFF	TGCAGCGTTGGTCCGGGAATCACCGGGGAGCTGTTTTTT
TRBD1	TRBJ2-7	.	TRBV13	CASSTGTGDSYEQYF	TGTGCCAGCAGCACTGGGACAGGGGACTCCTACGAGCAGTACTTC
.	TRBJ2-1	.	TRBV6-5	CASSASYNEQFF	TGTGCCAGCAGTGCGTCATACAATGAGCAGTTCTTC
.	TRBJ1-1	.	TRBV19	CASSPDRYEGNTEAFF	TGTGCCAGTAGTCCCGACCGTTATGAGGGGAACACTGAAGCTTTCTTT
TRBD2	TRBJ2-5	.	TRBV9	CASTRSSGVPRQETQYF	TGTGCCAGCACCCGTTCTAGCGGGGTCCCCCGGCAAGAGACCCAGTACTTC
.	TRBJ2-2	.	TRBV4-1	CASRPTGTGELFF	TGCGCCAGCAGACCTACTGGAACCGGGGAGCTGTTTTTT
TRBD2	TRBJ2-4	.	TRBV28	CASSLSSGGWGDIQYF	TGTGCCAGCAGTTTGTCTAGCGGGGGATGGGGGGACATTCAGTACTTC
.	TRBJ1-5	.	TRBV19	CASSIARASNQPQHF	TGTGCCAGTAGTATTGCCAGAGCGAGCAATCAGCCCCAGCATTTT
.	TRBJ1-1	.	TRBV19	CASSIEGHLNTEAFF	TGTGCCAGTAGTATAGAAGGACACTTGAACACTGAAGCTTTCTTT
.	TRBJ2-1	few	TRBV5-1	CASSLGPGSYNEQFF	TGCGCCAGCAGCTTGGGACCAGGTTCCTACAATGAGCAGTTCTTC
TRBD2	TRBJ2-3	.	TRBV30	CAWTEREDSTDTQYF	TGTGCCTGGACTGAGCGGGAGGATAGCACAGATACGCAGTATTTT
.	TRBJ1-2	.	TRBV9	CASSAYGGNYGYTF	TGTGCCAGCAGCGCCTATGGGGGGAACTATGGCTACACCTTC
.	TRBJ2-7	.	TRBV5-1	CASSLDRAYEQYF	TGCGCCAGCAGCTTGGACAGGGCGTACGAGCAGTACTTC
TRBD1	TRBJ2-2	once	TRBV7-3	CASSRTGRTPGELFF	TGTGCCAGCAGCCGGACAGGGAGGACGCCCGGGGAGCTGTTTTTT
TRBD1	TRBJ1-1	.	TRBV5-6	CASSFSPGQGWTEAFF	TGTGCCAGCAGCTTCTCCCCGGGACAGGGATGGACTGAAGCTTTCTTT
.	TRBJ2-1	once	TRBV11-3	CASSLGASSYNEQFF	TGTGCCAGCAGCTTGGGGGCCAGCTCCTACAATGAGCAGTTCTTC
.	TRBJ1-2	.	TRBV28	CASSFGQSYGYTF	TGTGCCAGCAGTTTTGGTCAGTCCTATGGCTACACCTTC
TRBD1	TRBJ1-2	.	TRBV7-6	CASSGRDSLTNGYTF	TGTGCCAGCAGCGGGCGGGACAGCCTAACTAATGGCTACACCTTC
TRBD2	TRBJ2-7	.	TRBV11-3	CASSPGLADSYEQYF	TGTGCCAGCAGCCCGGGACTAGCGGACTCCTACGAGCAGTACTTC
.	TRBJ2-3	.	TRBV28	CASSPWGADTQYF	TGTGCCAGCAGTCCGTGGGGCGCAGATACGCAGTATTTT
TRBD2	TRBJ2-5	.	TRBV6-1	CASTSGRAGETQYF	TGTGCCAGCACGAGCGGGAGGGCCGGGGAGACCCAGTACTTC
.	TRBJ1-2	.	TRBV4-1	CASSQDREKTHGYTF	TGCGCCAGCAGCCAAGATCGGGAGAAGACCCATGGCTACACCTTC
.	TRBJ2-7	.	TRBV11-2	CASSLYGDQLYF	TGTGCCAGCAGCTTATATGGGGACCAGCTGTACTTC
TRBD1	TRBJ1-1	.	TRBV28	CASSHTGEAFF	TGTGCCAGCAGTCACACAGGGGAGGCTTTCTTT
TRBD1	TRBJ2-1	.	TRBV6-4	CASREGASYNEQFF	TGTGCCAGCAGAGAGGGGGCCTCCTACAATGAGCAGTTCTTC
TRBD2	TRBJ2-5	.	TRBV4-1	CASSQRLAGQETQYF	TGCGCCAGCAGCCAACGACTAGCGGGTCAAGAGACCCAGTACTTC
.	TRBJ1-6	.	TRBV4-1	CASSPGPGDGSPLHF	TGCGCCAGCAGCCCCGGACCGGGGGACGGTTCACCCCTCCACTTT
.	TRBJ2-3	.	TRBV19	CASTFGPRETQYF	TGTGCCAGTACTTTCGGCCCTCGGGAGACGCAGTATTTT
.	TRBJ1-1	few	TRBV6-5	CASNPAYREKAFF	TGTGCCAGCAACCCCGCATACAGGGAGAAAGCTTTCTTT
TRBD1	TRBJ1-1	once	TRBV11-2	CASSLGQGSTEAFF	TGTGCCAGCAGCTTAGGACAGGGTAGCACTGAAGCTTTCTTT
TRBD1	TRBJ1-5	.	TRBV15	CATSRGRTGSGSNQPQHF	TGTGCCACCAGCCGAGGGAGGACAGGGAGCGGGAGCAATCAGCCCCAGCATTTT
.	TRBJ2-3	.	TRBV5-1	CASSWGVLSTDTQYF	TGCGCCAGCAGCTGGGGAGTACTTAGCACAGATACGCAGTATTTT
.	TRBJ2-1	.	TRBV5-4	CASSLGGAEEFF	TGTGCCAGCAGCTTGGGCGGGGCGGAGGAGTTCTTC
TRBD1	TRBJ1-5	.	TRBV11-2	CASSGQEPNQPQHF	TGTGCCAGCAGCGGACAGGAGCCTAATCAGCCCCAGCATTTT
.	TRBJ2-7	.	TRBV5-1	CASSFRQGAYEQYF	TGCGCCAGCAGCTTTAGGCAGGGCGCCTACGAGCAGTACTTC
.	TRBJ2-5	.	TRBV6-5	CASSYSREQRGETQYF	TGTGCCAGCAGTTACTCCCGGGAGCAAAGGGGAGAGACCCAGTACTTC
TRBD2	TRBJ2-3	.	TRBV9	CASSVGRGSSTDTQYF	TGTGCCAGCAGCGTAGGGCGGGGGTCTAGCACAGATACGCAGTATTTT
.	TRBJ2-6	.	TRBV11-2	CASTITGPLSGANVLTF	TGTGCCAGCACCATTACAGGGCCCCTCTCTGGGGCCAACGTCCTGACTTTC
.	TRBJ1-2	.	TRBV7-2	CASSLDRVPYGYTF	TGTGCCAGCAGCTTAGACAGGGTCCCCTATGGCTACACCTTC